Below are 30 T cell receptor beta chains sequenced from a single sample in a study of T cells in Graves' hyperthyroidism and ophthalmopathy. Amplification yielded TCR beta CDR3 regions, with RNA transcripts as the source. First-round RT-PCR of the TCR CDR3 relied on the HTBI primer set. MiXCR, run by TCRdb on the multiplex PCR reads, gives a single entry per CDR3 protein. The repertoire holds 200,000 to 300,000 distinct CDR3 sequences, with approximately 25% as singletons. The specimen sequenced was blood. Source of these receptors: a woman in her thirties or forties with Graves' ophthalmopathy.

There are many counts of this clonotype. The chain couples TRBV6-1 to TRBJ2-7; TRBD1 agrees at 8 bases. J lost 4 bases, V lost 3 bases, and 5 bases had no gene match. This CDR3 contains 14 residues. The germline V gene encodes CDR1 MNHNS and CDR2 SASEGT. CDR3 coding DNA: TGTGCCAGCAGTGACCCGGGACAGGCTTACGAGCAGTACTTC. Translating gives CASSDPGQAYEQYF.

This clonotype was counted many times. This sequence joins TRBV12-3 or TRBV12-4 and TRBJ2-7, with 11 bases lining up with TRBD2. The CDR3 sequence is 15 residues long. V lost 6 bases, J lost 4 bases, and 8 bases stayed unmatched. The CDR3: CASSQVSSGGYEQYF. The CDR3 DNA reads as TGTGCCAGCAGCCAAGTGTCTAGCGGGGGGTACGAGCAGTACTTC.

This clonotype was counted at least ten times. The chain uses TRBV3-1 and TRBJ2-4; 8 bases line up with TRBD1. In germline, CDR1 is LGHDT, CDR2 YNNKEL (reference sequence). Trimming removed 4 bases from V and 7 bases from J; junction bases left unmatched: 9. The CDR3 is 15 amino acids. This chain's CDR3 is CASSRGQGTSNIQYF. DNA for the CDR3: TGTGCCAGCAGCCGTGGACAGGGAACGAGTAACATTCAGTACTTC.

The V call is TRBV27, the J call TRBJ1-2; D remains unclear. The CDR3 runs 15 residues. The V end lost 5 bases, the J end lost 3 bases, and 16 bases lay between the germline ends. The germline V gene encodes CDR1 MNHEY and CDR2 SMNVEV (reference sequence). In DNA form, the CDR3 reads TGTGCCAGCAGTCCACGCCCGGAGGGCTACTATGGCTACACCTTC. Its protein is CASSPRPEGYYGYTF.

The chain has TRBV6-4 and TRBJ1-2, with 7 bases fitting TRBD1. The V gene end was trimmed by 6 bases and the J gene end by 8 bases; junction bases not matched to a gene: 9. The V gene's germline CDR1 is MRHNA and CDR2 SNTAGT. This CDR3 region has 13 residues. This chain's CDR3 is CASSSTGVDGYTF. CDR3 DNA sequence: TGTGCCAGCAGCTCCACAGGGGTGGACGGCTACACCTTC.

Ten or more counts support this clonotype. The J gene is TRBJ2-7, the V gene TRBV27, with D possibly being TRBD1 (5 bases). Germline V gene data show CDR1 as MNHEY and CDR2 as SMNVEV (reference sequence). Trimming removed 2 bases at V and 9 bases at J, with 20 bases between. The CDR3 extends over 15 amino acids. The CDR3 nucleotides are TGTGCCAGCAGTTTAAACATAGGGGCCCTAAACGGGCAGTACTTC. Protein: CASSLNIGALNGQYF.

The chain links TRBV27 to TRBJ2-7; perhaps TRBD1 as D (6 bases). The CDR3 runs 15 residues. V gave up 5 bases and J gave up 2 bases, with 16 bases separating them. The germline CDR1 and CDR2 sequences are MNHEY and SMNVEV (reference sequence). For the CDR3, the DNA is TGTGCCAGCAGTCTCACAGGGATTTTTGCCTACGAGCAGTACTTC. It specifies CASSLTGIFAYEQYF.

CDR3 protein: CASSLRLAGGPDEQYF. The CDR3 bases are TGTGCCAGCAGCCTCAGACTAGCGGGAGGGCCCGACGAGCAGTACTTC. This rearrangement joins TRBV11-2 to TRBJ2-7, with 14 bases aligning to TRBD2. Looked up from germline, CDR1 is SGHAT and CDR2 is FQNNGV. The V and J ends lost 5 bases and 5 bases, in that order; junction bases with no gene match: 8. The length of the CDR3 is 16 residues.

This clonotype was counted ten times or more. The V gene is TRBV29-1, the J gene TRBJ2-5, with 10 bases identical to TRBD2. Germline CDR1 is SQVTM and CDR2 is ANQGSEA. The CDR3 sequence is 14 residues long. After removal of 4 bases from V and 1 base from J, the junction contained 3 bases not matched to a gene. The CDR3 nucleotides are TGCAGCGTTGGAACTAGCGGGGTCCAAGAGACCCAGTACTTC. This sequence encodes CSVGTSGVQETQYF.

This clonotype was recorded many times. V gene TRBV30 combines with J gene TRBJ2-4; a weak D match, TRBD2 (5 bases). The germline CDR1 and CDR2 sequences are GTSNPN and SVGIG (reference sequence). The ends were cut back, 0 bases at V and 4 bases at J, with 13 bases in the middle. This CDR3 spans 15 amino acids. CDR3 in amino acids: CAWSVGEQLKNIQYF. The CDR3 region has the DNA TGTGCCTGGAGTGTGGGAGAACAATTGAAAAACATTCAGTACTTC.

This clonotype came up many times. The chain recombines TRBV20-1 with TRBJ1-3; D may be TRBD1 (5 bases). Between the trimmed V and J ends, which lost 6 bases and 4 bases, there was a span of 16 bases. The CDR3 is made up of 14 amino acids. Germline CDR1 DFQATT, CDR2 SNEGSKA (reference sequence). CDR3 amino acids: CSATKGDFGNTIYF. In DNA form, the CDR3 reads TGCAGTGCGACGAAAGGGGATTTCGGAAACACCATATATTTT.

The chain carries TRBV7-2 and TRBJ2-5; 11 nucleotides align to TRBD2. V shed 1 base and J 6 bases; nucleotides not matched to a gene: 4. Germline V gene sequence: CDR1 SGHTA, CDR2 FQGNSA. The CDR3 spans 15 residues. CDR3 amino acids: CASSLGSSGRKTQYF. The CDR3 coding sequence is TGTGCCAGCAGCTTAGGGTCTAGCGGGAGGAAGACCCAGTACTTC. Full variable domain (remainder filled in from reference TRBV7-2 and TRBJ2-5): GAGVSQSPSNKVTEKGKDVELRCDPISGHTALYWYRQSLGQGLEFLIYFQGNSAPDKSGLPSDRFSAERTGGSVSTLTIQRTQQEDSAVYLCASSLGSSGRKTQYFGPGTRLLVL.

Many counts were recorded for this clonotype. The genes are TRBV6-5 and TRBJ1-5; D not certain. Germline V gene lookup returns CDR1 MNHEY and CDR2 SVGAGI. The CDR3 is 17 residues long. V lost 0 bases, J lost 0 bases, and 12 bases lay in between. CDR3 nucleotides: TGTGCCAGCAGTTACTCGAAGGGCAGGTATAGCAATCAGCCCCAGCATTTT. This encodes CASSYSKGRYSNQPQHF.

This clonotype was seen repeatedly, ten times or more. The chain combines TRBV11-2 with TRBJ2-7, with 7 positions matching TRBD2. After removal of 6 bases from V and 5 bases from J, the junction contained 4 bases not matched to a gene. The V gene's germline CDR1 is SGHAT and CDR2 FQNNGV. The CDR3 is 12 residues long. The CDR3: CASRRSGDEQYF. DNA for the CDR3: TGTGCCAGCAGGCGGAGCGGGGACGAGCAGTACTTC.

This clonotype was counted at least ten times. J is TRBJ1-1 and V is TRBV20-1; TRBD1 is a possible D gene (6 bases). Trimming shortened V by 5 bases and J by 0 bases, and 16 bases separated the two germline ends. The CDR3 length is 15 residues. CDR1 is DFQATT and CDR2 is SNEGSKA in the germline V gene (reference sequence). CDR3 bases: TGCAGTGCTTGTTGGGGGGCAGGGGTGAACACTGAAGCTTTCTTT. Its translation is CSACWGAGVNTEAFF.

This clonotype came up a few times. The rearrangement uses TRBV6-1 and TRBJ2-5; D unclear. CDR1 MNHNS and CDR2 SASEGT come from the germline V gene. Trimming cost V 6 bases and J 5 bases, with 19 bases left between them. This CDR3 has 15 residues. The CDR3 coding sequence is TGTGCCAGCAGACAAGTAAATCTGGATATCGAGACCCAGTACTTC. Encoded protein: CASRQVNLDIETQYF.

This clonotype showed up many times. V gene TRBV2 combines with J gene TRBJ2-7, with TRBD2 identical over 14 bases. V shed 7 bases and J 4 bases; nucleotides not matched to a gene: 9. This CDR3 spans 16 amino acids. The germline V gene encodes CDR1 SNHLY and CDR2 FYNNEI. The CDR3 is CASKKGLAGVRYEQYF. The CDR3 DNA is TGTGCCAGCAAGAAGGGACTAGCGGGAGTAAGGTACGAGCAGTACTTC.

J is TRBJ2-7 and V is TRBV5-1; D is perhaps TRBD1 or TRBD2 (5 bases each). Trimming pared 4 bases from V and 6 bases from J, leaving 17 bases between. Germline CDR1 SGHRS, CDR2 YFSETQ. The CDR3 is 14 amino acids. The CDR3 sequence: CASSPGTVNGEQYF. The CDR3 DNA reads TGCGCCAGCAGCCCTGGGACCGTGAATGGCGAGCAGTACTTC.

The sample holds a few counts of this clonotype. Sequence at one end of the junction differs from germline and may be a read error. The V call is TRBV28, the J call TRBJ1-2; D gene uncertain. This CDR3 has 14 residues. Germline-derived CDR1 and CDR2 are MDHEN and SYDVKM. CDR3 bases: TGTGCCAGCAGTGTCGTGGGAGCTAACTATGGCTACAACTTC. Translation: CASSVVGANYGYNF.

This clonotype came up many times. The rearrangement uses TRBV2 and TRBJ2-3; 8 bases map to TRBD1. This CDR3 contains 15 residues. V shed 3 bases and J 10 bases; nucleotides not matched to a gene: 12. The germline gives CDR1 SNHLY, CDR2 FYNNEI. The CDR3 here is CASSDQGAAIRSQYF. DNA for the CDR3: TGTGCCAGCAGTGACCAGGGGGCGGCTATAAGGTCGCAGTATTTT.

This clonotype was recorded many times. The CDR3 DNA reads as TGTGCCAGCAGTTACGGAGGGAAGATCTACGAGCAGTACTTC. Amino acid sequence: CASSYGGKIYEQYF. The chain couples TRBV6-5 to TRBJ2-7, with D tentatively TRBD2 (6 bases). The CDR3 covers 14 residues. The V end was cut by 2 bases, the J end by 3 bases, with 11 bases between. CDR1 is MNHEY, CDR2 SVGAGI, per germline.

This clonotype was recorded at least ten times. The rearrangement joins TRBV12-3 or TRBV12-4 to TRBJ1-6; 8 nucleotides match TRBD1. V was clipped by 6 bases and J by 9 bases; unmatched bases: 7. This CDR3 spans 14 amino acids. CDR3 loop: CASRRGQGSSPLHF. DNA for the CDR3: TGTGCCAGCAGAAGAGGACAGGGCTCTTCACCCCTCCACTTT.

This clonotype was detected only a few times. V usage is TRBV12-3 or TRBV12-4 and J usage is TRBJ1-3, with 8 bases matching TRBD1. V shed 5 bases, J shed 3 bases, and the junction held 12 bases outside the gene matches. CDR3 length: 17 amino acids. CDR3 residues: CASSRTGRTHHGNTIYF. The CDR3 nucleotides read TGTGCCAGCAGTAGGACAGGGCGTACCCACCATGGAAACACCATATATTTT.

The CDR3 DNA is TGCGCCAGCGTCCGGGACAGGAAAGACACCGGGGAGCTGTTTTTT. Translating it yields CASVRDRKDTGELFF. The J gene is TRBJ2-2, the V gene TRBV5-1, with TRBD1 identical over 8 bases. Germline-derived CDR1 and CDR2 are SGHRS and YFSETQ. The ends lost 7 bases at V and 3 bases at J; junction bases unmatched: 8. CDR3 size: 15 residues.

CDR3 amino acids: CASSYSGSHQPQHF. The CDR3 DNA follows: TGTGCCAGCAGTTATTCGGGATCCCATCAGCCCCAGCATTTT. This sequence joins TRBV6-2 or TRBV6-3 and TRBJ1-5; D uncertain. Germline CDR1 reads MNHEY; CDR2 reads SVGEGT. V was trimmed by 3 bases and J by 5 bases, leaving 11 bases between them. The CDR3 is made up of 14 amino acids.

The chain joins TRBV20-1 to TRBJ2-7; 10 bases agree with TRBD1. The V and J ends lost 5 bases and 4 bases, in that order; junction bases with no gene match: 5. The V gene's germline CDR1 is DFQATT and CDR2 SNEGSKA (reference sequence). The length of the CDR3 is 13 residues. The CDR3 bases are TGCAGTGCTCTCCGGGACAGGGGATACGAGCAGTACTTC. It is translated as CSALRDRGYEQYF.

The sample holds many counts of this clonotype. The chain combines TRBV12-3 or TRBV12-4 with TRBJ1-5; D not resolved. With 7 bases removed from V and 1 base from J, the gap between germline ends came to 11 bases. The CDR3 runs 14 residues. The CDR3 loop is CASTQQWSNQPQHF. The CDR3 coding sequence is TGTGCCAGCACCCAACAGTGGAGCAATCAGCCCCAGCATTTT.

The chain links TRBV20-1 to TRBJ2-2, with TRBD2 identical over 7 bases. CDR3 length: 15 residues. Germline assignment: CDR1 DFQATT and CDR2 SNEGSKA (reference sequence). V dropped 6 bases and J dropped 0; count of bases not matched to a gene: 7. The CDR3 bases are TGCAGTGCACTTACTAGCGAGCCGAACACCGGGGAGCTGTTTTTT. Its protein is CSALTSEPNTGELFF.

This clonotype was picked up many times. The rearrangement uses TRBV3-1 and TRBJ2-5; TRBD1 aligns across 9 bases. The germline V gene has CDR1 LGHDT and CDR2 YNNKEL (reference sequence). J gave up 5 bases and V 1 base, and 8 bases lay outside the gene matches. The CDR3 consists of 16 residues. This chain's CDR3 is CASSQVPGQGVETQYF. The CDR3 DNA follows: TGTGCCAGCAGCCAAGTCCCGGGACAGGGCGTTGAGACCCAGTACTTC.

Ten or more counts support this clonotype. The rearrangement links TRBV30 to TRBJ2-7, with 10 bases fitting TRBD2. J gave up 3 bases and V 3 bases, and 2 bases lay outside the gene matches. CDR1 and CDR2 from the germline V gene are GTSNPN and SVGIG (reference sequence). CDR3 length equals 13 residues. The CDR3 DNA reads as TGTGCCTGGAGCTGGACTAGCGGCTACGAGCAGTACTTC. Translating it yields CAWSWTSGYEQYF.